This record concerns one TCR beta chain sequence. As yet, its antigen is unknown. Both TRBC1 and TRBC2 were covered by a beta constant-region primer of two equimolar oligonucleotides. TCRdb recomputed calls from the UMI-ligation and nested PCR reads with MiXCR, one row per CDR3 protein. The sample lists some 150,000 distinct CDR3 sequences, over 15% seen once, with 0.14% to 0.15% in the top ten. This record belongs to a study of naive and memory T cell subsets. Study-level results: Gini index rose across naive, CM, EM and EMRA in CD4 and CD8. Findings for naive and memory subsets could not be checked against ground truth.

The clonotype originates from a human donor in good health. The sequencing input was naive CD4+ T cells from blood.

The CDR3 here is CASSLDGGRETQYF. Here the CDR3 DNA reads TGTGCCAGCAGCTTAGACGGGGGGCGGGAGACCCAGTACTTC. The J gene is TRBJ2-5, the V gene TRBV7-2; possible D gene TRBD2, 7 bases. Germline V gives CDR1 SGHTA, CDR2 FQGNSA. There are 14 residues in the CDR3. The germline V and J ends were trimmed by 1 base and 5 bases, with 11 bases remaining between them.